These 18 T cell receptor beta chains originate from one sample sequenced in a study of cytomegalovirus exposure and HLA in healthy donors. Primers for the PCR totalled 60 Vbeta and 13 Jbeta. Here immunoSEQ multiplex PCR was the method, and the copy in TCRdb shows in-frame clones only, minus some. The sample holds 100,000 to 150,000 clones, 73% seen once. The material sequenced was PBMCs. The origin of the receptors is a man aged 55 to 70 in good health and CMV-seropositive.

J is TRBJ2-2 and V is TRBV4-1; 10 positions agree with TRBD1. This CDR3 region has 18 residues. Germline loops: CDR1 MGHRA, CDR2 YSYEKL. The V and J ends lost 2 bases and 7 bases, in that order; junction bases with no gene match: 13. For the CDR3, the DNA is TGCGCCAGCAGCCAATTACTCCGGGACAGGGGAGGATACGGGGAGCTGTTTTTT. Its protein is CASSQLLRDRGGYGELFF.

The chain recombines TRBV29-1 with TRBJ2-5; 8 bases align to TRBD1. Germline V gives CDR1 SQVTM, CDR2 ANQGSEA. The CDR3 has 13 amino acids. Unmatched junction bases numbered 8, after V lost 6 bases and J lost 5 bases. In DNA, the CDR3 is TGCAGCGTAATAATTACAGGGGGGGAGACCCAGTACTTC. This gives the protein CSVIITGGETQYF.

The chain joins TRBV10-1 to TRBJ2-5; 9 bases match TRBD2. V dropped 6 bases and J dropped 1; count of bases not matched to a gene: 6. This CDR3 has 15 residues. Germline loops: CDR1 WNHNN, CDR2 SYGVQD (reference sequence). The CDR3 bases are TGCGCCAGCAGGAGGGCGGGGGGGGCCCAAGAGACCCAGTACTTC. Amino acids: CASRRAGGAQETQYF.

As DNA, the CDR3 is TGCGCCAGCAGTTACGAAGGGGAGGGCGAGCAGTACTTC. Encoded protein: CASSYEGEGEQYF. This sequence joins TRBV10-2 and TRBJ2-5; 7 bases line up with TRBD2. The closer fit of TRBJ2-7 to the DNA end suggests the J call may be wrong. CDR3 size: 13 residues. Germline CDR1 WSHSY, CDR2 SAAADI.

The rearrangement uses TRBV28 and TRBJ2-6; D call uncertain. The germline gives CDR1 MDHEN, CDR2 SYDVKM. V was shortened by 10 bases and J by 0 bases, with 4 bases between the two germline ends. The length of the CDR3 is 12 residues. CDR3 amino acids: CATVSGANVLTF. CDR3 in DNA: TGTGCCACCGTCTCTGGGGCCAACGTCCTGACTTTC.

The chain carries TRBV27 and TRBJ1-2, with 11 bases identical to TRBD1. Unmatched junction bases numbered 3, after V lost 2 bases and J lost 7 bases. The CDR3 runs 14 residues. The germline V gene has CDR1 MNHEY and CDR2 SMNVEV (reference sequence). CDR3: CASSLRDRGTGYTF. In nucleotides, the CDR3 is TGTGCCAGCAGTTTACGGGACAGGGGGACTGGCTACACCTTC.

The sample holds a few counts of this clone. This chain connects TRBV28 to TRBJ2-1, with 9 bases aligning to TRBD2. V lost 2 bases to trimming and J lost 10 bases; unmatched junction nucleotides: 9. The CDR3 has 15 residues. The germline V gene encodes CDR1 MDHEN and CDR2 SYDVKM. This CDR3 reads CASSLGLAGAQEQFF. CDR3 DNA: TGTGCCAGCAGTTTAGGGTTAGCGGGGGCTCAAGAGCAGTTCTTC.

CDR3: CASSLAGAPSIPRELFF. For the CDR3, the DNA is TGTGCCAGCAGTTTGGCAGGGGCTCCCTCCATCCCCAGGGAGCTGTTTTTT. The chain has TRBV27 and TRBJ2-2; the D gene is possibly TRBD1 (6 bases). Between the trimmed V and J ends, which lost 3 bases and 9 bases, there was a span of 23 bases. From germline, CDR1 is MNHEY and CDR2 SMNVEV (reference sequence). This CDR3 spans 17 amino acids.

V and J are TRBV7-3 and TRBJ2-3; 8 positions agree with TRBD1. The CDR3 is 14 amino acids. V was pared by 7 bases and J by 6 bases, with 9 bases of the junction left unmatched. Germline CDR1 SGHTA, CDR2 FQGTGA. The CDR3 nucleotides are TGTGCCAGCAAATGGGGACAGGCCGGCGATACGCAGTATTTT. Translated: CASKWGQAGDTQYF. Using reference TRBV7-3 and TRBJ2-3 for the parts outside the CDR3, the full variable domain is GAGVSQTPSNKVTEKGKYVELRCDPISGHTALYWYRQSLGQGPEFLIYFQGTGAADDSGLPNDRFFAVRPEGSVSTLKIQRTERGDSAVYLCASKWGQAGDTQYFGPGTRLTVL.

This clone occurred a few times. V is TRBV5-1 and J is TRBJ1-5; 8 bases align to TRBD1. The germline gives CDR1 SGHRS, CDR2 YFSETQ. After removal of 4 bases from V and 3 bases from J, the junction contained 9 bases not matched to a gene. The CDR3 extends over 16 amino acids. The CDR3 coding sequence is TGCGCCAGCAGCCCGGGGGACAGGCAAAACAATCAGCCCCAGCATTTT. Amino acids: CASSPGDRQNNQPQHF.

This clone showed up just a few times. J is TRBJ1-2 and V is TRBV7-8, with a tentative D call TRBD1 (5 bases). The CDR3 consists of 16 residues. Trimming removed 1 base at V and 3 bases at J, with 15 bases between. Germline values: CDR1 SGHVS, CDR2 FQNEAQ. The CDR3 region has the DNA TGTGCCAGCAGCTTAGGGGGCACGGGAGCCCACTATGGCTACACCTTC. This sequence encodes CASSLGGTGAHYGYTF.

V usage is TRBV19 and J usage is TRBJ2-2, with 12 bases identical to TRBD1. CDR1 and CDR2 from the germline V gene are LNHDA and SQIVND (reference sequence). The CDR3 is 19 amino acids. The V segment lost 0 bases and the J segment 3 bases; nucleotides outside the gene matches: 8. Here the CDR3 DNA reads TGTGCCAGTAGTATAGAGGGACAGGGGGCCTGGATTTACACCGGGGAGCTGTTTTTT. This gives the protein CASSIEGQGAWIYTGELFF.

J is TRBJ2-1 and V is TRBV5-4; the match to TRBD2 covers 7 bases. Germline-derived CDR1 and CDR2 are SGHNT and YYREEE (reference sequence). The trim removed 2 bases at V and 2 bases at J, leaving 4 bases unmatched. CDR3 size: 15 residues. CDR3 DNA: TGTGCCAGCAGCTTAGCGGGGTCTCCCTACAATGAGCAGTTCTTC. This codes for CASSLAGSPYNEQFF. Complete variable domain (other parts from reference TRBV5-4 and TRBJ2-1): ETGVTQSPTHLIKTRGQQVTLRCSSQSGHNTVSWYQQALGQGPQFIFQYYREEENGRGNFPPRFSGLQFPNYSSELNVNALELDDSALYLCASSLAGSPYNEQFFGPGTRLTVL.

V gene TRBV28 combines with J gene TRBJ2-2; maybe TRBD1 (5 bases). The CDR3 spans 15 residues. V dropped 5 bases and J dropped 1 base, with 11 bases sitting between them. Germline V gene lookup returns CDR1 MDHEN and CDR2 SYDVKM. The CDR3 protein is CASSLDNRNTGELFF. CDR3 sequence (DNA): TGTGCCAGCAGTCTGGACAACCGGAACACCGGGGAGCTGTTTTTT.

J is TRBJ1-4 and V is TRBV2, with TRBD1 matching over 7 bases. V was clipped by 3 bases and J by 7 bases; unmatched bases: 11. The CDR3 totals 16 residues. Germline CDR1 and CDR2: SNHLY and FYNNEI. CDR3 in DNA: TGTGCCAGCAGTGATCCGACAGGGCCTGAATCTGAAAAACTGTTTTTT. Its translation is CASSDPTGPESEKLFF.

This clone has only a few counts. V gene TRBV5-1 combines with J gene TRBJ2-7; 8 bases agree with TRBD2. The V and J ends lost 3 bases and 7 bases, in that order; junction bases with no gene match: 6. Germline V gene sequence: CDR1 SGHRS, CDR2 YFSETQ. This CDR3 has 13 residues. CDR3 coding DNA: TGCGCCAGCAGCTCTCCGGGCGGGGGGGAGCAGTACTTC. The encoded protein is CASSSPGGGEQYF.

The chain uses TRBV5-1 and TRBJ2-1, with 7 bases identical to TRBD1. The CDR3 spans 15 residues. The V segment lost 4 bases and the J segment 7 bases; nucleotides outside the gene matches: 11. Germline values: CDR1 SGHRS, CDR2 YFSETQ. CDR3 protein: CASSPTGDWRNEQFF. DNA of the CDR3: TGCGCCAGCAGCCCTACAGGGGATTGGAGGAATGAGCAGTTCTTC.

The chain links TRBV28 to TRBJ1-5; perhaps TRBD1 as D (5 bases). V was shortened by 1 base and J by 3 bases, with 13 bases between the two germline ends. The CDR3 loop spans 16 amino acids. Germline loops: CDR1 MDHEN, CDR2 SYDVKM. For the CDR3, the DNA is TGTGCCAGCAGTTTATTAAGGCAGGGCCTCAATCAGCCCCAGCATTTT. It translates to CASSLLRQGLNQPQHF. Using reference TRBV28 and TRBJ1-5 for the parts outside the CDR3, the full variable domain is DVKVTQSSRYLVKRTGEKVFLECVQDMDHENMFWYRQDPGLGLRLIYFSYDVKMKEKGDIPEGYSVSREKKERFSLILESASTNQTSMYLCASSLLRQGLNQPQHFGDGTRLSIL.